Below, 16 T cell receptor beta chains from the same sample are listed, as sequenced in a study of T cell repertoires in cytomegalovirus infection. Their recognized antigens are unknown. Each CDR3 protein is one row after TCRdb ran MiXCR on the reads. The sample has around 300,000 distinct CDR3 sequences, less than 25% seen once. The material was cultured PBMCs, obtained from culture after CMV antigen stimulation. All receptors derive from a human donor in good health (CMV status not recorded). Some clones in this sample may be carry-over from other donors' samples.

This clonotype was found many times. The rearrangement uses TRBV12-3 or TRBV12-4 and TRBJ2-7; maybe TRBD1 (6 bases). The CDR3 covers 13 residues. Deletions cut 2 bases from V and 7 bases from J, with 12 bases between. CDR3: CASSLLGQTEQYF. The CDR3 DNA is TGTGCCAGCAGTTTATTAGGACAGACGGAGCAGTACTTC.

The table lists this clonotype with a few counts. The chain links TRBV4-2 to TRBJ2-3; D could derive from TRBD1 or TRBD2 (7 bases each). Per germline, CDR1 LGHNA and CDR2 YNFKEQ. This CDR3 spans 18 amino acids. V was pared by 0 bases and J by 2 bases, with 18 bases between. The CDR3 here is CASSQDKGGGDHTDTQYF. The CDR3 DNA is TGTGCCAGCAGCCAAGATAAGGGAGGGGGCGACCACACAGATACGCAGTATTTT.

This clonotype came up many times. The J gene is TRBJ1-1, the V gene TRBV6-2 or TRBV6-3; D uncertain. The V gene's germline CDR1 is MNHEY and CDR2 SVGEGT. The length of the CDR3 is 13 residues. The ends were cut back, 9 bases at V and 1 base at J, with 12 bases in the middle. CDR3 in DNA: TGTGCCAGTCTCGAGGCGGGGAACACTGAAGCTTTCTTT. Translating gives CASLEAGNTEAFF.

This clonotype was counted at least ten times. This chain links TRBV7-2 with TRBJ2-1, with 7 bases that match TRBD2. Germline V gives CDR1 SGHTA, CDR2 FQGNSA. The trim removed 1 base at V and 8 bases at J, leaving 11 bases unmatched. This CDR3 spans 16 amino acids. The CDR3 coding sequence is TGTGCCAGCAGCTTAGTAGCGGGTCAGGTTTTAGATGAGCAGTTCTTC. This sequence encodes CASSLVAGQVLDEQFF.

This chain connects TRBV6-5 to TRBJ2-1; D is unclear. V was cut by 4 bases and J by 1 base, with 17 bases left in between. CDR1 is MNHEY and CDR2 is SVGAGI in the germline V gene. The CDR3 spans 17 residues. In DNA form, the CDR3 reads TGTGCCAGCAGTTCCTTTGGCAATCCGACGTCCTACAATGAGCAGTTCTTC. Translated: CASSSFGNPTSYNEQFF.

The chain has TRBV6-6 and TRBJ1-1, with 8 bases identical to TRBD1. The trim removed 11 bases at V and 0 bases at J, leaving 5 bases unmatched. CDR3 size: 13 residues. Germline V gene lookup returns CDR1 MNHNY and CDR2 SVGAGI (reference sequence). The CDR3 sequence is CAARDRLNTEAFF. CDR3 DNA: TGTGCCGCGAGGGACAGGTTGAACACTGAAGCTTTCTTT.

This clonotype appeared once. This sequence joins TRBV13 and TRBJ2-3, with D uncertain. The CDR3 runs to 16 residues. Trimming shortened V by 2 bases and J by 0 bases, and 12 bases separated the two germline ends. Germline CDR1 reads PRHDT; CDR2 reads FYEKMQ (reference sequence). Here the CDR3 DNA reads TGTGCCAGCAGCTTAACGACTTTTTCTAGCACAGATACGCAGTATTTT. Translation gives CASSLTTFSSTDTQYF.

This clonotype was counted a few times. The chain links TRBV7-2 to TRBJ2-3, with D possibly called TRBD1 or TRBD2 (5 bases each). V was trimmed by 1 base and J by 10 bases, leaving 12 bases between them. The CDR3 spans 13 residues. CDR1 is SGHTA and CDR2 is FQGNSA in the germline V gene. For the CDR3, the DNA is TGTGCCAGCAGCTTAGACCCCAGGGACGCGCAGTATTTT. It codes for CASSLDPRDAQYF.

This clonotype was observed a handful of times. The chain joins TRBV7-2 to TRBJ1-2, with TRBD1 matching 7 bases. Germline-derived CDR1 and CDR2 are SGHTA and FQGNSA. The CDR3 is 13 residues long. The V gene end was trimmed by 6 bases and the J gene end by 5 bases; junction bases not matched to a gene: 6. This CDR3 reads CASRGTVLYGYTF. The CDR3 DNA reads TGTGCCAGCAGGGGGACAGTGCTGTATGGCTACACCTTC. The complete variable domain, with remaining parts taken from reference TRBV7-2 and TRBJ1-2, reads GAGVSQSPSNKVTEKGKDVELRCDPISGHTALYWYRQSLGQGLEFLIYFQGNSAPDKSGLPSDRFSAERTGGSVSTLTIQRTQQEDSAVYLCASRGTVLYGYTFGSGTRLTVV.

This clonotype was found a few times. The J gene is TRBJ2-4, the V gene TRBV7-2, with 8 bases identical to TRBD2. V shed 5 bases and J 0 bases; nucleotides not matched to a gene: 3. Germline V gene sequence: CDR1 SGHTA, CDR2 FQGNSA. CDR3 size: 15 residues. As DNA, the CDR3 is TGTGCCAGCAGCAACAGCGGGAGAGCCAAAAACATTCAGTACTTC. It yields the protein CASSNSGRAKNIQYF. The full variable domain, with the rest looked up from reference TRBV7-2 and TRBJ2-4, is GAGVSQSPSNKVTEKGKDVELRCDPISGHTALYWYRQSLGQGLEFLIYFQGNSAPDKSGLPSDRFSAERTGGSVSTLTIQRTQQEDSAVYLCASSNSGRAKNIQYFGAGTRLSVL.

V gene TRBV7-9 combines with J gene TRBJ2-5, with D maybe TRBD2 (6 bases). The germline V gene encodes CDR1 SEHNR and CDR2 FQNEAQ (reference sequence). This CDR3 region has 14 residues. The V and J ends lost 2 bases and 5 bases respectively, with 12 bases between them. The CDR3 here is CASSLSTGLETQYF. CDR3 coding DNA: TGTGCCAGCAGCTTATCTACGGGACTGGAGACCCAGTACTTC.

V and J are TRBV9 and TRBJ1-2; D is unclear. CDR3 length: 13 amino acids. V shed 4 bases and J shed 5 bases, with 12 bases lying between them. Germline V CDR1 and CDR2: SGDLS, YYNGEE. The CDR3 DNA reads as TGTGCCAGCAGCCCCCGGACTGATTATGGCTACACCTTC. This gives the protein CASSPRTDYGYTF. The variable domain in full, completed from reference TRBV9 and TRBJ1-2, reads DSGVTQTPKHLITATGQRVTLRCSPRSGDLSVYWYQQSLDQGLQFLIQYYNGEERAKGNILERFSAQQFPDLHSELNLSSLELGDSALYFCASSPRTDYGYTFGSGTRLTVV.

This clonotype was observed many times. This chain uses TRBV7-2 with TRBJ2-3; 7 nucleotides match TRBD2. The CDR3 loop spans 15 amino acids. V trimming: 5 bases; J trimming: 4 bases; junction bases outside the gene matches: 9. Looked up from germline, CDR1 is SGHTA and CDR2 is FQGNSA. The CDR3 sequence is CASSPAGRAADTQYF. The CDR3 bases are TGTGCCAGCAGCCCCGCTGGGAGGGCCGCAGATACGCAGTATTTT.

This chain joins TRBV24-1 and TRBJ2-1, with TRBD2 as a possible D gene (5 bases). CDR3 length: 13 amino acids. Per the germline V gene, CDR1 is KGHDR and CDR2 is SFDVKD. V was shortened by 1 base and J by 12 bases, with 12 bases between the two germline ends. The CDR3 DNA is TGTGCCACCAGTGATTTCGGTTTGGCGGGGCAGTTCTTC. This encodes CATSDFGLAGQFF.

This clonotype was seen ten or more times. In DNA form, the CDR3 reads TGTGCCAGCAGCTTATTTGGGGCAGATACGCAGTATTTT. Protein: CASSLFGADTQYF. V gene TRBV7-2 combines with J gene TRBJ2-3; no reliable D call. Germline lookup yields CDR1 SGHTA and CDR2 FQGNSA. The CDR3 has 13 amino acids. Between the trimmed V and J ends, which lost 2 bases and 4 bases, there was a span of 7 bases.

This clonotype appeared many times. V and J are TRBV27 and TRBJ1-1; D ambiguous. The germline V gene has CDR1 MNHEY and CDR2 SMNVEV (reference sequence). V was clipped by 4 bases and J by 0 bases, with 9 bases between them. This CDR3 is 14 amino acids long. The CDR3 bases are TGTGCCAGCAGTTCCCCCGGAATGAACACTGAAGCTTTCTTT. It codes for CASSSPGMNTEAFF.